Below, 23 T cell receptor beta chains from the same sample are listed, as sequenced in a study of CD8+ T cells in alopecia areata. Following extraction, RNA underwent reverse transcription to cDNA, which served as the sequencing template. TCRdb's table, derived via immunoSEQ multiplex PCR, lists solely in-frame clones and lacks some. The sample holds 190,000 or so clones, 45% to 75% seen once. The treatment was: oral pan-JAK inhibitor, 5-10 mg twice daily. Sequencing used CD4+ T cells sorted from blood, obtained at week 4, from a patient treated with tofacitinib. The source of these receptors is a human donor with alopecia areata.

The genes are TRBV29-1 and TRBJ1-2; possibly TRBD1 for D (5 bases). The ends were cut back, 6 bases at V and 7 bases at J, with 12 bases in the middle. Germline CDR1 is SQVTM and CDR2 is ANQGSEA. The CDR3 loop spans 11 amino acids. The CDR3 loop reads CSVDRRGGYTF. CDR3 coding DNA: TGCAGCGTGGATCGGAGGGGTGGCTACACCTTC.

V is TRBV5-1 and J is TRBJ2-3; possibly TRBD1 for D (5 bases). The CDR3 covers 13 residues. Trimming left V 4 bases short and J 10 bases short, with 16 bases between. In germline, CDR1 is SGHRS, CDR2 YFSETQ. The CDR3 here is CASSPGQILPQYF. CDR3 DNA sequence: TGCGCCAGCAGCCCCGGACAAATCCTTCCGCAGTATTTT.

The V and J genes are TRBV7-6 and TRBJ1-6; 8 bases align to TRBD1. This CDR3 has 16 residues. From germline, CDR1 is SGHVS and CDR2 FNYEAQ. With V trimmed by 5 bases and J by 9 bases, 12 bases remained unmatched. DNA for the CDR3: TGTGCCAGCAGCCCCCGGCCGCAGGGGGCGAGTTCACCCCTCCACTTT. This gives the protein CASSPRPQGASSPLHF. Supplemented by reference TRBV7-6 and TRBJ1-6, the full variable domain reads GAGVSQSPRYKVTKRGQDVALRCDPISGHVSLYWYRQALGQGPEFLTYFNYEAQQDKSGLPNDRFSAERPEGSISTLTIQRTEQRDSAMYRCASSPRPQGASSPLHFGNGTRLTVT.

V gene TRBV5-1 combines with J gene TRBJ2-4; no reliable D call. The germline gives CDR1 SGHRS, CDR2 YFSETQ. V was cut by 4 bases and J by 5 bases, with 7 bases left in between. The CDR3 spans 12 residues. The CDR3 reads CASSALENIQYF. In DNA form, the CDR3 reads TGCGCCAGCAGCGCCCTGGAAAACATTCAGTACTTC. The full variable domain, completed using reference TRBV5-1 and TRBJ2-4, is KAGVTQTPRYLIKTRGQQVTLSCSPISGHRSVSWYQQTPGQGLQFLFEYFSETQRNKGNFPGRFSGRQFSNSRSEMNVSTLELGDSALYLCASSALENIQYFGAGTRLSVL.

V is TRBV15 and J is TRBJ1-2; D is unresolved. The CDR3 covers 12 residues. Germline CDR1 and CDR2: LNHNV and YYDKDF (reference sequence). V gave up 0 bases and J gave up 8 bases, with 7 bases separating them. CDR3 coding DNA: TGTGCCACCAGCAGAGACCTGAGGGGCTACACCTTC. It codes for CATSRDLRGYTF.

This clone was counted once. The CDR3 nucleotides are TGCAGCGTGGAAACAGGGGCGAACACCGGGGAGCTGTTTTTT. It specifies CSVETGANTGELFF. The chain combines TRBV29-1 with TRBJ2-2; 7 bases align to TRBD1. The CDR3 runs to 14 residues. The germline gives CDR1 SQVTM, CDR2 ANQGSEA. J was trimmed by 0 bases and V by 6 bases; bases with no gene match: 4.

This clone appeared once. J is TRBJ2-5 and V is TRBV4-1; D is uncertain. The V end was cut by 1 base, the J end by 5 bases, with 17 bases between. The CDR3 covers 16 residues. Per germline, CDR1 MGHRA and CDR2 YSYEKL. The CDR3 nucleotides read TGCGCCAGCAGCCAAGCCCTCGGCAGGCCCCGCGAGACCCAGTACTTC. It specifies CASSQALGRPRETQYF.

The chain uses TRBV25-1 and TRBJ1-1; D uncertain. The CDR3 totals 14 residues. Germline CDR1 MGHDK, CDR2 SYGVNS. The V end was cut by 4 bases, the J end by 0 bases, with 9 bases between. The CDR3 is CASSGAPMNTEAFF. CDR3 coding DNA: TGTGCCAGCAGTGGGGCGCCTATGAACACTGAAGCTTTCTTT. The variable domain in full, completed from reference TRBV25-1 and TRBJ1-1, reads EADIYQTPRYLVIGTGKKITLECSQTMGHDKMYWYQQDPGMELHLIHYSYGVNSTEKGDLSSESTVSRIRTEHFPLTLESARPSHTSQYLCASSGAPMNTEAFFGQGTRLTVV.

This sequence joins TRBV29-1 and TRBJ1-4; D gene uncertain. Germline-derived CDR1 and CDR2 are SQVTM and ANQGSEA. The CDR3 is made up of 11 amino acids. The V gene lost 4 bases and the J gene lost 7 bases, with 7 bases spanning the gap. This chain's CDR3 is CSVVFGEKLFF. For the CDR3, the DNA is TGCAGCGTTGTGTTTGGTGAAAAACTGTTTTTT. The full variable domain, its missing parts supplied by reference TRBV29-1 and TRBJ1-4, is SAVISQKPSRDICQRGTSLTIQCQVDSQVTMMFWYRQQPGQSLTLIATANQGSEATYESGFVIDKFPISRPNLTFSTLTVSNMSPEDSSIYLCSVVFGEKLFFGSGTQLSVL.

The chain links TRBV9 to TRBJ1-2; 8 bases are shared with TRBD1. Per germline, CDR1 SGDLS and CDR2 YYNGEE. The CDR3 sequence is 15 residues long. V shed 3 bases and J 6 bases; nucleotides not matched to a gene: 10. CDR3 in DNA: TGTGCCAGCAGCGCACCGACAGGGGCTCGTAATGGCTACACCTTC. Its protein product is CASSAPTGARNGYTF. Drawing the rest from reference TRBV9 and TRBJ1-2, the complete variable domain is DSGVTQTPKHLITATGQRVTLRCSPRSGDLSVYWYQQSLDQGLQFLIQYYNGEERAKGNILERFSAQQFPDLHSELNLSSLELGDSALYFCASSAPTGARNGYTFGSGTRLTVV.

This clone was picked up a small number of times. V usage is TRBV29-1 and J usage is TRBJ1-6, with TRBD1 matching over 10 bases. The CDR3 totals 16 residues. Germline lookup yields CDR1 SQVTM and CDR2 ANQGSEA. V lost 6 bases and J lost 8; bases outside the gene matches: 13. The CDR3 DNA reads as TGCAGCGTGCAAAAGACAGGGGGCTCTTCGGATTCACCCCTCCACTTT. Protein sequence: CSVQKTGGSSDSPLHF.

The J gene is TRBJ2-2, the V gene TRBV30; 13 bases are shared with TRBD2. Germline-derived CDR1 and CDR2 are GTSNPN and SVGIG (reference sequence). With V trimmed by 5 bases and J by 3 bases, 3 bases remained unmatched. The CDR3 is 15 residues long. This chain's CDR3 is CAWSTSGGYTGELFF. The DNA for the CDR3 is TGTGCCTGGTCGACTAGCGGGGGGTACACCGGGGAGCTGTTTTTT.

The gene calls are TRBV7-2 and TRBJ2-5; unclear D gene. V was cut by 2 bases and J by 2 bases, with 6 bases left in between. This CDR3 has 13 amino acids. Germline lookup yields CDR1 SGHTA and CDR2 FQGNSA. CDR3: CASSLKVQETQYF. CDR3 nucleotide sequence: TGTGCCAGCAGCTTAAAGGTTCAAGAGACCCAGTACTTC.

This clone showed up just once. In the same sample, other DNA sequences code for this CDR3. The chain is built from TRBV2 and TRBJ2-1; 10 nucleotides agree with TRBD2. V lost 2 bases, J lost 4 bases, and 2 bases stayed unmatched. This CDR3 has 15 residues. CDR1 and CDR2 from the germline V gene are SNHLY and FYNNEI. The CDR3 here is CASSELAGGYNEQFF. CDR3 DNA: TGTGCCAGCAGTGAATTAGCGGGGGGATACAATGAGCAGTTCTTC.

This clone occurred once. The chain carries TRBV5-4 and TRBJ1-2; TRBD1 is a possible D gene (6 bases). Trimming left V 4 bases short and J 5 bases short, with 18 bases between. The CDR3 has 15 amino acids. Germline assignment: CDR1 SGHNT and CDR2 YYREEE (reference sequence). CDR3 DNA: TGTGCCAGCAGCCTACCGGGACACCTGAGATATGGCTACACCTTC. It encodes CASSLPGHLRYGYTF.

This clone was seen more than once but under ten times. The rearrangement links TRBV28 to TRBJ1-5; unclear D gene. Germline CDR1 is MDHEN and CDR2 is SYDVKM. This CDR3 contains 12 residues. V lost 7 bases and J lost 9, with 13 bases in between. As DNA, the CDR3 is TGTGCCAGCACTGTAGAGGAGAGGCCCCAGCATTTT. It encodes CASTVEERPQHF.

The chain employs TRBV5-1 and TRBJ1-1; 7 bases line up with TRBD1. In germline, CDR1 is SGHRS, CDR2 YFSETQ. There are 16 residues in the CDR3. Trimming at V came to 1 base and at J to 0 bases, leaving 6 bases not matched to a gene. CDR3 in DNA: TGCGCCAGCAGCTTGCCTCCGGGACAGCTGAACACTGAAGCTTTCTTT. Encoded protein: CASSLPPGQLNTEAFF. Variable domain in full (rest from reference TRBV5-1 and TRBJ1-1): KAGVTQTPRYLIKTRGQQVTLSCSPISGHRSVSWYQQTPGQGLQFLFEYFSETQRNKGNFPGRFSGRQFSNSRSEMNVSTLELGDSALYLCASSLPPGQLNTEAFFGQGTRLTVV.

Details on this clone: The same CDR3 is also encoded by other DNA sequences in this sample. The gene calls are TRBV5-6 and TRBJ2-7, with D unclear. This CDR3 comprises 12 residues. Trimming stripped 0 bases from V and 2 bases from J, with 3 bases between. CDR1 is SGHDT and CDR2 is YYEEEE in the germline V gene. The CDR3 nucleotides are TGTGCCAGCAGCTTGGCCCCCTACGAGCAGTACTTC. It encodes CASSLAPYEQYF.

As regards this clone: At one end the junction does not follow the germline gene, possibly because of a read error. The chain carries TRBV7-7 and TRBJ2-1, with D maybe TRBD2 (5 bases). The CDR3 totals 16 residues. Per germline, CDR1 SSHAT and CDR2 FNYEAQ (reference sequence). The CDR3 nucleotides read TGTGCTAGCAGCTGCCCTGGTGCGGCGGGCCGGACGGAGCAGTTCTTC. This encodes CASSCPGAAGRTEQFF.

V is TRBV29-1 and J is TRBJ2-7; 7 positions agree with TRBD1. J lost 5 bases, V lost 6 bases, and 4 bases had no gene match. The CDR3 is 11 amino acids. CDR1 is SQVTM and CDR2 is ANQGSEA in the germline V gene. CDR3 loop: CSVFTGDEQYF. The CDR3 DNA reads as TGCAGCGTCTTTACAGGGGACGAGCAGTACTTC.

CDR3 sequence reads: CASSRRAGGGETQYF. As DNA, the CDR3 is TGCGCCAGCAGTCGTCGAGCGGGGGGAGGAGAGACCCAGTACTTC. J is TRBJ2-5 and V is TRBV23-1; TRBD2 matches 9 bases. TRBV23-1 is labeled an ORF, and its function is uncertain. This CDR3 is built from 15 residues. The V segment lost 4 bases and the J segment 4 bases; nucleotides outside the gene matches: 7.

The rearrangement links TRBV2 to TRBJ2-5; 9 bases fit TRBD2. The trim removed 4 bases at V and 10 bases at J, leaving 7 bases unmatched. Looked up from germline, CDR1 is SNHLY and CDR2 is FYNNEI. The CDR3 has 13 residues. The CDR3 loop reads CASSGGGARFQYF. The CDR3 DNA sequence: TGTGCCAGCAGTGGCGGGGGGGCTAGGTTCCAGTACTTC.

In this sample, this clone turned up a few times. The CDR3: CASSRDRNTGELFF. As DNA, the CDR3 is TGTGCCAGCAGCCGGGACCGGAACACCGGGGAGCTGTTTTTT. The genes are TRBV7-2 and TRBJ2-2; D may correspond to TRBD1 or TRBD2 (5 bases each). CDR1 and CDR2 (germline): SGHTA, FQGNSA. The CDR3 is 14 amino acids. V gave up 5 bases and J gave up 1 base, with 8 bases separating them.